This TCR beta chain originates from a study of graft-versus-host responses after intestinal transplantation. Sequenced by immunoSEQ multiplex PCR; TCRdb stores in-frame clones only, minus some. The sample records approximately 10,000 clones, about three quarters being singletons. This clone was found a few times. Trimming left V 0 bases short and J 5 bases short, with 14 bases between. The CDR3 totals 15 residues. The germline CDR1 and CDR2 sequences are SGHKS and YYEKEE (reference sequence). Intraepithelial and lamina propria lymphocytes were freed from processed graft tissue. The receptor was isolated from a human patient who received an intestinal transplant, so some T cells may come from the graft donor. Sequencing used ileum tissue, obtained less than 150 days after intestinal transplantation. This sequence joins TRBV5-5 and TRBJ1-2; TRBD1 is a possible D gene (5 bases). In DNA form, the CDR3 reads TGTGCCAGCAGCTTGGCCGGGGGGATGGGGTATGGCTACACCTTC. Protein sequence: CASSLAGGMGYGYTF.